The 2 T cell receptor beta chains below come from one sample, sequenced in a study of blood T cell repertoires in COVID-19 (TCRdb year 2020). Receptor libraries were prepared by the immunoSEQ multiplex PCR assay. TCRdb stores this immuneACCESS table with in-frame sequences only. Part of the clones is absent; in the studies checked, under half of the shortfall reflects unresolved V genes, and no reason is known for the rest. The sample contains roughly 160,000 clones, about nine tenths of them found a single time. Of the sample, approximately 4.6% is held by the ten largest clones. Sequenced material: peripheral blood. These receptors were collected from a man aged 18 to 30 with COVID-19, enrolled during active disease.

This rearrangement joins TRBV9 to TRBJ1-1, with D unclear. CDR1 SGDLS and CDR2 YYNGEE come from the germline V gene. The CDR3 length is 13 residues. With 0 bases removed from V and 1 base from J, the gap between germline ends came to 4 bases. In nucleotides, the CDR3 is TGTGCCAGCAGCGTAGCGTCGAACACTGAAGCTTTCTTT. Its translation is CASSVASNTEAFF.

CDR3 amino acids: CASSQVGPEGSSPLHF. The CDR3 bases are TGTGCCAGCAGCCAAGTAGGGCCGGAGGGGTCTTCACCCCTCCACTTT. The genes are TRBV4-2 and TRBJ1-6; D may be TRBD1 (5 bases). Trimming took off 1 base at V and 9 bases at J, with 16 bases between the two ends. There are 16 residues in the CDR3. Germline V gene sequence: CDR1 LGHNA, CDR2 YNFKEQ.